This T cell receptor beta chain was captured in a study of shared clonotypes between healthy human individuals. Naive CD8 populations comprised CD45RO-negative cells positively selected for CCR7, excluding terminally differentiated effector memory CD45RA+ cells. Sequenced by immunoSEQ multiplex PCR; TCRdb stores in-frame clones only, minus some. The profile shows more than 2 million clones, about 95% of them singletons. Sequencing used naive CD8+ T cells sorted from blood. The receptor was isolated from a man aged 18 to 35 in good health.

CDR3 DNA: TGTGCCAGCAGTATACATGGGATTGATGGCTACACCTTC. Encoded protein: CASSIHGIDGYTF. The chain uses TRBV5-4 and TRBJ1-2; D gene uncertain. Per the germline V gene, CDR1 is SGHNT and CDR2 is YYREEE (reference sequence). V gave up 5 bases and J gave up 6 bases, with 14 bases separating them. The CDR3 spans 13 residues.